The sequence of this TCR beta chain was determined in a study of spatial heterogeneity in lung cancer. The wider study: Detected beta-chain sequences consistently exceeded alpha-chain sequences.

This clonotype counts as medium-sized. The sample's time point: sample taken at primary tumor resection. Donation came from 70 or so patients with untreated early-stage non-small cell lung cancer. Each molecule of TCR cDNA was tagged with one unique molecular identifier. Via MiXCR, TCRdb re-called the 5' RACE reads, giving one row per CDR3 protein. The table includes around 11,000 distinct CDR3 sequences, 5.5% to 7.5% detected once. From germline, CDR1 is SGHVS and CDR2 FNYEAQ. This CDR3 is 16 amino acids long. Trimming pared 2 bases from V and 4 bases from J, leaving 18 bases between. The receptor comes from a male donor with early-stage non-small cell lung cancer. Specimen: PBMCs, collected at surgery. This chain connects TRBV7-6 to TRBJ2-7; TRBD1 is a possible D gene (6 bases). The CDR3: CASSLTGTSRFYEQYF. Written as DNA, the CDR3 is TGTGCCAGCAGCTTAACCGGGACAAGCAGATTTTACGAGCAGTACTTC. The variable domain in full, completed from reference TRBV7-6 and TRBJ2-7, reads GAGVSQSPRYKVTKRGQDVALRCDPISGHVSLYWYRQALGQGPEFLTYFNYEAQQDKSGLPNDRFSAERPEGSISTLTIQRTEQRDSAMYRCASSLTGTSRFYEQYFGPGTRLTVT.